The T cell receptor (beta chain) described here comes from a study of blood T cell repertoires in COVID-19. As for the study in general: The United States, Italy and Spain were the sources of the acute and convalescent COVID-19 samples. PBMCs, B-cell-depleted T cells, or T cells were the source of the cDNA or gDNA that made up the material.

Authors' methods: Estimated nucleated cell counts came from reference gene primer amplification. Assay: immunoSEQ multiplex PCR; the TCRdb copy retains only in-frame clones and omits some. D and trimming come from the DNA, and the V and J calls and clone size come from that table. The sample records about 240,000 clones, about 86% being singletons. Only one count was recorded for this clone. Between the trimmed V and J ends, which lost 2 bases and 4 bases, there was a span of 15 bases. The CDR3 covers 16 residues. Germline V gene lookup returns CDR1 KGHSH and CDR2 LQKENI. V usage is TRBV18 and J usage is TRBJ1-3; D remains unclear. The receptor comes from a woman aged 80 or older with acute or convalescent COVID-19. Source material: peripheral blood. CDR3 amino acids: CASSPNEGGPGNTIYF. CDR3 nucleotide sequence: TGTGCCAGCTCACCAAACGAGGGAGGTCCCGGAAACACCATATATTTT.